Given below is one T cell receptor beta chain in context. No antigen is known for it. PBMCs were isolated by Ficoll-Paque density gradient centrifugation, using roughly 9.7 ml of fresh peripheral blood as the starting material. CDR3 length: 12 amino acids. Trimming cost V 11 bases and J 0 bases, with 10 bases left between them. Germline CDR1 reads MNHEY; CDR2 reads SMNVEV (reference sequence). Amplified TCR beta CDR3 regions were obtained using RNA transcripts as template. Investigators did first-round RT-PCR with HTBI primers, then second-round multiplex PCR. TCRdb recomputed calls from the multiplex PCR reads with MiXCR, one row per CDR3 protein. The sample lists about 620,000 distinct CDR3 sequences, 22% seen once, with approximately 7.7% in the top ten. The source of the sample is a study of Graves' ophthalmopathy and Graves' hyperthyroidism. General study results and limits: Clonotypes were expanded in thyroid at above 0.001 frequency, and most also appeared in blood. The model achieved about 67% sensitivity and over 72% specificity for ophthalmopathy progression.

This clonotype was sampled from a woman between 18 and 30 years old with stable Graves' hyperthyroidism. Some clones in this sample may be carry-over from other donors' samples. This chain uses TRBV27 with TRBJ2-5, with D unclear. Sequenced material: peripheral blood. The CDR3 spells CAAGRDQETQYF. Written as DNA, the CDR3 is TGTGCCGCCGGACGTGACCAAGAGACCCAGTACTTC.